These 15 T cell receptor beta chains share one sample of origin, sequenced in a study of blood T cell repertoires in COVID-19. The data were produced by immunoSEQ multiplex PCR, yet TCRdb's version contains in-frame clones alone and is incomplete. The sample has under 110,000 clones; 76% are singletons. Sample: peripheral blood. The receptors originated from a man older than 75 with COVID-19, enrolled during active disease.

The chain combines TRBV20-1 with TRBJ2-2; 8 positions agree with TRBD2. This CDR3 comprises 16 residues. V gave up 3 bases and J gave up 0 bases; unmatched junction bases: 6. Germline CDR1 reads DFQATT; CDR2 reads SNEGSKA (reference sequence). CDR3 sequence: CSASPSGFANTGELFF. DNA of the CDR3: TGCAGTGCTAGTCCTAGCGGGTTCGCGAACACCGGGGAGCTGTTTTTT.

The chain couples TRBV6-1 to TRBJ2-5, with D perhaps TRBD1 (5 bases). The ends were cut back, 2 bases at V and 4 bases at J, with 5 bases in the middle. The CDR3 runs to 12 residues. Germline V lookup: CDR1 MNHNS, CDR2 SASEGT. The CDR3, as DNA: TGTGCCAGCAGTGAAAGGGGAGAGACCCAGTACTTC. It specifies CASSERGETQYF.

The chain uses TRBV28 and TRBJ1-4, with TRBD1 matching over 7 bases. The CDR3 has 15 amino acids. The germline V gene encodes CDR1 MDHEN and CDR2 SYDVKM. V was pared by 4 bases and J by 3 bases, with 5 bases of the junction left unmatched. In nucleotides, the CDR3 is TGTGCCAGCAGTTCTCGACAGGGAGCTAATGAAAAACTGTTTTTT. This codes for CASSSRQGANEKLFF.

V and J are TRBV12-3 or TRBV12-4 and TRBJ2-3; tentative D call: TRBD2 (5 bases). This CDR3 is built from 13 residues. Trimming shortened V by 7 bases and J by 9 bases, and 17 bases separated the two germline ends. The CDR3 coding sequence is TGTGCCAGCACATTGGCCGGGATAAGGACGCAGTATTTT. It specifies CASTLAGIRTQYF.

This clone has a single count. The V call is TRBV10-3, the J call TRBJ1-2; maybe TRBD1 (6 bases). CDR3 length: 15 residues. The V end lost 6 bases, the J end lost 4 bases, and 18 bases lay between the germline ends. The germline V gene encodes CDR1 ENHRY and CDR2 SYGVKD. The CDR3 sequence: CAIREEQGRGYGYTF. DNA of the CDR3: TGTGCCATCAGGGAGGAACAGGGACGGGGCTATGGCTACACCTTC.

V usage is TRBV19 and J usage is TRBJ2-1; 8 positions agree with TRBD2. The CDR3 totals 16 residues. V shed 4 bases, J shed 2 bases, and the junction held 7 bases outside the gene matches. Germline CDR1 LNHDA, CDR2 SQIVND (reference sequence). CDR3 region: CASSTAERETYNEQFF. The CDR3 DNA reads TGTGCCAGTAGTACAGCGGAGCGGGAGACCTACAATGAGCAGTTCTTC.

The chain carries TRBV28 and TRBJ2-5, with 9 bases fitting TRBD1. V lost 5 bases and J lost 3; bases outside the gene matches: 4. CDR3 length equals 14 residues. CDR1 and CDR2 (germline): MDHEN, SYDVKM. As DNA, the CDR3 is TGTGCCAGCAGTGATACAGGGGGCAAAGAGACCCAGTACTTC. It encodes CASSDTGGKETQYF.

The CDR3 nucleotides read TGTGCCAGCAGCTTGTCGGGAACCTCCTACAATGAGCAGTTCTTC. This codes for CASSLSGTSYNEQFF. The chain employs TRBV5-4 and TRBJ2-1; TRBD2 might be the D (5 bases). Germline values: CDR1 SGHNT, CDR2 YYREEE (reference sequence). The CDR3 runs to 15 residues. V lost 1 base, J lost 0 bases, and 8 bases lay in between.

This chain uses TRBV7-9 with TRBJ1-4; the match to TRBD1 covers 8 bases. The CDR3 is 15 amino acids. Unmatched junction bases numbered 5, after V lost 1 base and J lost 7 bases. Germline V gene data show CDR1 as SEHNR and CDR2 as FQNEAQ (reference sequence). The DNA for the CDR3 is TGTGCCAGCAGCTTAGGTCAGGGGGCGACTGAAAAACTGTTTTTT. Protein product: CASSLGQGATEKLFF.

V and J are TRBV29-1 and TRBJ2-7, with 8 nucleotides matching TRBD2. CDR1 and CDR2 (germline): SQVTM, ANQGSEA. Losses at the gene ends were 1 base for V and 1 base for J; bases not matched to a gene: 6. The CDR3 consists of 15 residues. The CDR3 coding sequence is TGCAGCGTTGAAGTTGGTAGCGGGGATTCCTACGAGCAGTACTTC. Residues: CSVEVGSGDSYEQYF.

CDR3 loop: CASSLTGLNEQFF. The CDR3 coding sequence is TGTGCCAGCAGTTTAACGGGACTCAATGAGCAGTTCTTC. V gene TRBV28 combines with J gene TRBJ2-1; the D gene is possibly TRBD2 (6 bases). The V end lost 2 bases, the J end lost 6 bases, and 8 bases lay between the germline ends. The CDR3 is made up of 13 amino acids. Germline V gene data show CDR1 as MDHEN and CDR2 as SYDVKM.

V and J are TRBV20-1 and TRBJ2-5; D remains ambiguous. The germline V and J ends were trimmed by 5 bases and 5 bases, with 9 bases remaining between them. CDR3 length equals 11 residues. Germline V gene lookup returns CDR1 DFQATT and CDR2 SNEGSKA (reference sequence). CDR3 protein: CSAVKSETQYF. The CDR3 region has the DNA TGCAGTGCTGTTAAATCGGAGACCCAGTACTTC.

The chain couples TRBV2 to TRBJ1-5; 9 bases map to TRBD1. The CDR3 length is 14 residues. Germline CDR1 is SNHLY and CDR2 is FYNNEI. The V and J ends lost 7 bases and 7 bases, in that order; junction bases with no gene match: 8. CDR3 amino acids: CASKSGQGTQPQHF. The CDR3 nucleotides read TGTGCCAGCAAATCGGGACAGGGAACGCAGCCCCAGCATTTT.

The V call is TRBV28, the J call TRBJ2-7, with TRBD1 matching over 11 bases. This CDR3 has 15 amino acids. CDR1 and CDR2 (germline): MDHEN, SYDVKM. Losses at the gene ends were 6 bases for V and 2 bases for J; bases not matched to a gene: 6. CDR3 protein: CASRYGQGATYEQYF. The CDR3, as DNA: TGTGCCAGCAGATACGGACAGGGGGCCACCTACGAGCAGTACTTC.

The J gene is TRBJ1-6, the V gene TRBV7-9; D is ambiguous. Trimming shortened V by 0 bases and J by 1 base, and 10 bases separated the two germline ends. Germline CDR1 SEHNR, CDR2 FQNEAQ (reference sequence). This CDR3 region has 17 residues. For the CDR3, the DNA is TGTGCCAGCAGCTTAGCGCTAGCGTCGTCCTATAATTCACCCCTCCACTTT. Its translation is CASSLALASSYNSPLHF.